The 15 T cell receptor beta chains in this list originate from one sample, sequenced in a study of blood T cell repertoires in COVID-19 (dated by TCRdb to the early 2020s). Receptor libraries were prepared by the immunoSEQ multiplex PCR assay. TCRdb stores this immuneACCESS table with in-frame sequences only. Part of the clones is absent; in the studies checked, under half of the shortfall reflects unresolved V genes, and no reason is known for the rest. Across this sample there are roughly 80,000 clones, with roughly nine tenths seen only once. The ten largest clones take up roughly a sixth of the sample. The source material was peripheral blood. The receptor set was obtained from an elderly man in a cohort sampled during active COVID-19.

This rearrangement joins TRBV5-4 to TRBJ2-7, with D tentatively TRBD2 (5 bases). Germline loops: CDR1 SGHNT, CDR2 YYREEE (reference sequence). This CDR3 contains 15 residues. The germline V and J ends were trimmed by 1 base and 2 bases, with 13 bases remaining between them. CDR3 region: CASSLRSGSAYEQYF. CDR3 DNA sequence: TGTGCCAGCAGCTTGAGATCAGGTAGCGCCTACGAGCAGTACTTC.

The chain has TRBV2 and TRBJ2-5; D might be TRBD2 (6 bases). Trimming shortened V by 3 bases and J by 7 bases, and 18 bases separated the two germline ends. Germline V gene lookup returns CDR1 SNHLY and CDR2 FYNNEI. There are 15 residues in the CDR3. The CDR3 loop is CASSEVRGSGATQYF. Written as DNA, the CDR3 is TGTGCCAGCAGTGAGGTGCGGGGTTCCGGGGCGACCCAGTACTTC.

The rearrangement links TRBV18 to TRBJ1-5; no definite D call. Germline CDR1 and CDR2: KGHSH and LQKENI. Deletions cut 3 bases from V and 6 bases from J, with 9 bases between. This CDR3 has 13 residues. The CDR3 nucleotides read TGTGCCAGCTCACCTAGCATCGGTCAGCCCCAGCATTTT. Translated, it gives CASSPSIGQPQHF.

This sequence joins TRBV19 and TRBJ1-4, with D tentatively TRBD1 (6 bases). The V and J ends lost 0 bases and 10 bases respectively, with 15 bases between them. Germline-derived CDR1 and CDR2 are LNHDA and SQIVND (reference sequence). CDR3 length equals 15 residues. The CDR3 coding sequence is TGTGCCAGTAGTATAGATCAGGACAGCCGGGTAAAACTGTTTTTT. Protein: CASSIDQDSRVKLFF.

This rearrangement joins TRBV3-1 (or the pseudogene TRBV3-2) to TRBJ1-1; tentatively, D is TRBD1 (5 bases). Deletions cut 1 base from V and 5 bases from J, with 17 bases between. Germline values: CDR1 LGHDT, CDR2 YNNKEL (reference sequence). This CDR3 region has 16 residues. The CDR3 spells CASSQAYGGIGTEAFF. The CDR3 DNA reads as TGTGCCAGCAGCCAAGCGTACGGGGGGATAGGAACTGAAGCTTTCTTT.

This chain joins TRBV5-8 and TRBJ2-3; 7 bases align to TRBD1. CDR1 and CDR2 (germline): SGHTS, YDEGEE. The V gene end was trimmed by 4 bases and the J gene end by 4 bases; junction bases not matched to a gene: 9. CDR3 length: 15 residues. The CDR3: CASSPPGQGADTQYF. DNA for the CDR3: TGTGCCAGCAGCCCCCCCGGGCAGGGGGCAGATACGCAGTATTTT. The variable domain in full, completed from reference TRBV5-8 and TRBJ2-3, reads EAGVTQSPTHLIKTRGQQATLRCSPISGHTSVYWYQQALGLGLQFLLWYDEGEERNRGNFPPRFSGRQFPNYSSELNVNALELEDSALYLCASSPPGQGADTQYFGPGTRLTVL.

The gene calls are TRBV3-1 (or the pseudogene TRBV3-2) and TRBJ2-5, with D maybe TRBD1 (6 bases). This CDR3 has 14 amino acids. V was trimmed by 6 bases and J by 2 bases, leaving 13 bases between them. Germline V gene lookup returns CDR1 LGHDT and CDR2 YNNKEL (reference sequence). The DNA of the CDR3 is TGTGCCAGCAGTAAATGGGACACACAAGAGACCCAGTACTTC. It yields the protein CASSKWDTQETQYF.

J is TRBJ2-1 and V is TRBV29-1, with 8 positions matching TRBD2. Unmatched junction bases numbered 8, after V lost 4 bases and J lost 0 bases. The CDR3 runs 16 residues. Germline V gives CDR1 SQVTM, CDR2 ANQGSEA. CDR3 protein: CSVGGSGETSYNEQFF. The CDR3 bases are TGCAGCGTTGGGGGTAGCGGGGAAACCTCCTACAATGAGCAGTTCTTC.

This chain connects TRBV4-3 to TRBJ2-3, with 14 bases matching TRBD2. Trimming took 4 bases from V and 0 from J; bases not matched to a gene: 6. This CDR3 contains 18 residues. Germline V gene data show CDR1 as LGHNA and CDR2 as YSLEER. The CDR3 loop reads CASSLGTSGGPSTDTQYF. In DNA, the CDR3 is TGCGCCAGCAGCCTCGGGACTAGCGGGGGTCCCAGCACAGATACGCAGTATTTT.

This clone was detected once. The rearrangement joins TRBV7-8 to TRBJ2-5, with TRBD2 matching over 8 bases. The CDR3 spans 16 residues. The V segment lost 5 bases and the J segment 2 bases; nucleotides outside the gene matches: 10. Germline loops: CDR1 SGHVS, CDR2 FQNEAQ. The CDR3 is CASSRDLAGGQETQYF. DNA for the CDR3: TGTGCCAGCAGCCGAGATCTCGCGGGGGGTCAAGAGACCCAGTACTTC.

This sequence joins TRBV3-1 (or the pseudogene TRBV3-2) and TRBJ2-1; the match to TRBD1 covers 9 bases. Germline CDR1 and CDR2: LGHDT and YNNKEL (reference sequence). V shed 0 bases, J shed 7 bases, and the junction held 7 bases outside the gene matches. The CDR3 loop spans 16 amino acids. This chain's CDR3 is CASSQDAGQGRNEQFF. The DNA for the CDR3 is TGTGCCAGCAGCCAAGATGCCGGACAGGGGAGGAATGAGCAGTTCTTC.

The genes are TRBV2 and TRBJ2-5; 9 bases line up with TRBD1. Unmatched junction bases numbered 4, after V lost 5 bases and J lost 6 bases. Germline values: CDR1 SNHLY, CDR2 FYNNEI. The CDR3 has 13 amino acids. The CDR3 protein is CASSTGGVKTQYF. In DNA form, the CDR3 reads TGTGCCAGCAGTACAGGGGGCGTAAAGACCCAGTACTTC.

The CDR3 DNA is TGTGCCAGCAGCTTAGTGGTCTCAGCGTTACCCTACAATGAGCAGTTCTTC. Amino acid sequence: CASSLVVSALPYNEQFF. The chain employs TRBV11-2 and TRBJ2-1, with D unclear. The germline V gene encodes CDR1 SGHAT and CDR2 FQNNGV. Trimming stripped 1 base from V and 2 bases from J, with 15 bases between. The CDR3 is 17 residues long.

The V call is TRBV6-1, the J call TRBJ2-7; 8 bases align to TRBD1. J was trimmed by 2 bases and V by 0 bases; bases with no gene match: 3. The germline V gene encodes CDR1 MNHNS and CDR2 SASEGT. CDR3 length: 15 residues. CDR3 region: CASSEAGTGPYEQYV. The CDR3 coding sequence is TGTGCCAGCAGTGAAGCCGGGACAGGACCCTACGAGCAGTACGTC.

As to this clone: The same CDR3 arises from other DNA sequences in this sample as well. This chain links TRBV20-1 with TRBJ1-1; a possible D gene is TRBD1 (6 bases). Trimming took off 6 bases at V and 4 bases at J, with 9 bases between the two ends. The CDR3 totals 11 residues. Per the germline V gene, CDR1 is DFQATT and CDR2 is SNEGSKA (reference sequence). This CDR3 reads CSAYRATEAFF. The CDR3 region has the DNA TGCAGTGCCTACAGGGCCACTGAAGCTTTCTTT.